A single sample gave rise to the 27 T cell receptor beta chains below, sequenced in a study of T cell responses to AZD1222 COVID-19 vaccine listed by TCRdb under 2021. The sample's time point label, decoded: baseline before first vaccination. The library was generated by the immunoSEQ multiplex PCR assay. Here the immuneACCESS table is served through TCRdb, limited to in-frame sequences with V and J called. Missing clones are a known gap in these copies; in checked studies unresolved V genes cover under half, and the rest lacks a known reason. Within this sample are 130,000 or so clones, with more than 70% of them counted one time only. The top ten clonotypes cover more than 2.5% of the sample. The material was peripheral blood, obtained on day 0 of AZD1222 vaccination. The origin of the receptors is an adult in good health.

CDR3 amino acids: CASRVGTENTEAFF. The DNA for the CDR3 is TGCGCCAGCAGGGTGGGGACAGAGAACACTGAAGCTTTCTTT. The rearrangement joins TRBV5-1 to TRBJ1-1; 7 bases map to TRBD1. The V segment lost 5 bases and the J segment 1 base; nucleotides outside the gene matches: 5. Per germline, CDR1 SGHRS and CDR2 YFSETQ. The CDR3 extends over 14 amino acids.

This chain uses TRBV6-6 with TRBJ2-5, with D perhaps assigned TRBD1 or TRBD2 (6 bases each). The CDR3 runs 13 residues. Trimming removed 6 bases from V and 5 bases from J, with 13 bases in between. The germline V gene has CDR1 MNHNY and CDR2 SVGAGI (reference sequence). For the CDR3, the DNA is TGTGCCAGCAGCCTAGGGGGGAGCGAGACCCAGTACTTC. Its translation: CASSLGGSETQYF.

In regard to this clone: This sample also contains other DNA sequences that code for the same CDR3. The chain combines TRBV9 with TRBJ1-1, with D perhaps matching TRBD1 (5 bases). From germline, CDR1 is SGDLS and CDR2 YYNGEE. CDR3 length equals 13 residues. Trimming pared 2 bases from V and 3 bases from J, leaving 8 bases between. CDR3 in DNA: TGTGCCAGCAGCGTCGGGGGGGACACTGAAGCTTTCTTT. This sequence encodes CASSVGGDTEAFF.

The chain joins TRBV27 to TRBJ1-6; TRBD1 matches at 7 bases. V lost 3 bases and J lost 6; bases outside the gene matches: 8. Germline V gene lookup returns CDR1 MNHEY and CDR2 SMNVEV (reference sequence). CDR3 length: 16 residues. CDR3 sequence reads: CASSLVGGSFNSPLHF. The CDR3 DNA reads TGTGCCAGCAGTTTGGTAGGGGGCAGTTTTAATTCACCCCTCCACTTT.

The V and J genes are TRBV7-3 and TRBJ2-1; 8 nucleotides match TRBD2. Germline assignment: CDR1 SGHTA and CDR2 FQGTGA. Trimming removed 6 bases from V and 4 bases from J; junction bases left unmatched: 5. The CDR3 totals 14 residues. CDR3 bases: TGTGCCAGCAGTAGCGGGGAAATATACAATGAGCAGTTCTTC. Residues: CASSSGEIYNEQFF.

The genes are TRBV7-2 and TRBJ1-2; weak D call: TRBD1 (6 bases). Germline V gene lookup returns CDR1 SGHTA and CDR2 FQGNSA. The CDR3 is made up of 13 amino acids. The V end was cut by 5 bases, the J end by 6 bases, with 13 bases between. The CDR3: CASSTINRDGYTF. For the CDR3, the DNA is TGTGCCAGCAGCACAATCAACAGGGATGGCTACACCTTC.

As regards this clone: Other nucleotide sequences in the sample specify the same CDR3. The chain joins TRBV5-1 to TRBJ2-7, with 8 nucleotides matching TRBD2. Germline values: CDR1 SGHRS, CDR2 YFSETQ. Unmatched junction bases numbered 2, after V lost 0 bases and J lost 0 bases. This CDR3 comprises 15 residues. The CDR3 DNA reads as TGCGCCAGCAGCTTGGGAACTAGCGGCTCCTACGAGCAGTACTTC. Residues: CASSLGTSGSYEQYF.

The chain recombines TRBV18 with TRBJ1-1, with 7 bases matching TRBD1. The CDR3 totals 13 residues. Germline lookup yields CDR1 KGHSH and CDR2 LQKENI. Trimming removed 3 bases from V and 4 bases from J; junction bases left unmatched: 2. The CDR3 region has the DNA TGTGCCAGCTCACCGGGACAGCGCACTGAAGCTTTCTTT. Translating it yields CASSPGQRTEAFF.

This chain joins TRBV5-1 and TRBJ1-2, with TRBD1 matching over 7 bases. This CDR3 spans 16 amino acids. With 4 bases clipped from V and 4 bases from J, the junction kept 13 bases outside the gene matches. Germline V gene sequence: CDR1 SGHRS, CDR2 YFSETQ. The CDR3 nucleotides are TGCGCCAGCAGCCCAGGCGAGGGGGCTCTGGGCTATGGCTACACCTTC. It codes for CASSPGEGALGYGYTF.

The V gene is TRBV29-1, the J gene TRBJ1-1, with TRBD1 as a possible D gene (5 bases). Trimming removed 3 bases at V and 4 bases at J, with 24 bases between. This CDR3 has 17 amino acids. Germline lookup yields CDR1 SQVTM and CDR2 ANQGSEA. The CDR3, as DNA: TGCAGCGTTGATCTAAGGGCCCAGGGATCGGTGGGCACTGAAGCTTTCTTT. Its protein is CSVDLRAQGSVGTEAFF.

V and J are TRBV11-3 and TRBJ2-7; 8 bases fit TRBD2. Germline V CDR1 and CDR2: SGHNT, YENEEA. The ends lost 5 bases at V and 3 bases at J; junction bases unmatched: 3. The CDR3 spans 13 residues. The CDR3 protein is CASSLGGGYEQYF. For the CDR3, the DNA is TGTGCCAGCAGCCTCGGGGGGGGCTACGAGCAGTACTTC.

The V and J genes are TRBV7-8 and TRBJ1-2; D gene uncertain. The germline CDR1 and CDR2 sequences are SGHVS and FQNEAQ. This CDR3 has 16 residues. The V end lost 4 bases, the J end lost 4 bases, and 19 bases lay between the germline ends. CDR3: CASSSFIASIGYGYTF. The CDR3, as DNA: TGTGCCAGCAGCTCCTTTATAGCTTCAATAGGCTATGGCTACACCTTC.

The CDR3: CATETAGGDTQYF. CDR3 bases: TGTGCCACGGAGACAGCGGGAGGGGATACGCAGTATTTT. The V call is TRBV27, the J call TRBJ2-3, with 10 bases fitting TRBD2. V was clipped by 10 bases and J by 6 bases; unmatched bases: 7. Germline values: CDR1 MNHEY, CDR2 SMNVEV (reference sequence). The CDR3 has 13 residues.

This clone was seen just once. The chain uses TRBV7-6 and TRBJ2-5; 7 positions agree with TRBD1. V dropped 1 base and J dropped 13; count of bases not matched to a gene: 9. The germline V gene has CDR1 SGHVS and CDR2 FNYEAQ. The CDR3 is 13 amino acids. CDR3 DNA: TGTGCCAGCAGCTTAGTCACGAACAGGGGTTGGTACTTC. It specifies CASSLVTNRGWYF.

This clone was detected a few times. The gene calls are TRBV4-2 and TRBJ2-7; 8 bases line up with TRBD1. The germline V gene has CDR1 LGHNA and CDR2 YNFKEQ. The CDR3 length is 19 residues. Unmatched junction bases numbered 16, after V lost 0 bases and J lost 3 bases. The CDR3 DNA is TGTGCCAGCAGCCAAGAGGTTCGGGACAGGTTGAGCTTCGGCTACGAGCAGTACTTC. This encodes CASSQEVRDRLSFGYEQYF.

For the CDR3, the DNA is TGTGCCAGCAGGAGGGGTAGTAGCTCCTACGAGCAGTACTTC. Amino acid sequence: CASRRGSSSYEQYF. This sequence joins TRBV2 and TRBJ2-7; D may match TRBD1 or TRBD2 (5 bases each). Trimming removed 6 bases at V and 0 bases at J, with 12 bases between. The germline gives CDR1 SNHLY, CDR2 FYNNEI. This CDR3 is built from 14 residues.

The V and J genes are TRBV7-8 and TRBJ1-2, with 12 bases fitting TRBD1. The CDR3 runs 16 residues. V was pared by 5 bases and J by 2 bases, with 6 bases of the junction left unmatched. Germline V gives CDR1 SGHVS, CDR2 FQNEAQ. The CDR3 nucleotides read TGTGCCAGCAGCCCGAGCGGGACAGGGGGCAACTATGGCTACACCTTC. Translation: CASSPSGTGGNYGYTF.

This chain connects TRBV27 to TRBJ2-1; D ambiguous. With 5 bases removed from V and 5 bases from J, the gap between germline ends came to 7 bases. This CDR3 is built from 12 residues. Germline CDR1 reads MNHEY; CDR2 reads SMNVEV (reference sequence). This chain's CDR3 is CASSQFNNEQFF. The CDR3 nucleotides read TGTGCCAGCAGTCAATTCAACAATGAGCAGTTCTTC.

The chain links TRBV15 to TRBJ1-4, with D possibly matching TRBD1 (6 bases). This CDR3 contains 16 residues. Trimming removed 2 bases at V and 0 bases at J, with 10 bases between. Germline lookup yields CDR1 LNHNV and CDR2 YYDKDF (reference sequence). CDR3 loop: CATSRRRGATNEKLFF. The DNA of the CDR3 is TGTGCCACCAGCAGACGCAGGGGCGCAACTAATGAAAAACTGTTTTTT.

The chain joins TRBV6-2 or TRBV6-3 to TRBJ2-7, with D perhaps matching TRBD2 (6 bases). Germline-derived CDR1 and CDR2 are MNHEY and SVGEGT. Trimming took 2 bases from V and 4 from J, leaving 9 bases between them. The CDR3 is 13 amino acids. The CDR3: CASSYGGLYEQYF. In DNA form, the CDR3 reads TGTGCCAGCAGTTACGGGGGACTTTACGAGCAGTACTTC.

CDR3 sequence (DNA): TGCGCCAGCAGTGGAAACAGAGATACGCAGTATTTT. Translating gives CASSGNRDTQYF. J is TRBJ2-3 and V is TRBV10-1; D ambiguous. Per the germline V gene, CDR1 is WNHNN and CDR2 is SYGVQD (reference sequence). The CDR3 runs to 12 residues. The V and J ends lost 4 bases and 5 bases respectively, with 7 bases between them.

The V call is TRBV6-4, the J call TRBJ1-2; D uncertain. Trimming pared 3 bases from V and 7 bases from J, leaving 18 bases between. Germline CDR1 MRHNA, CDR2 SNTAGT. The CDR3 contains 15 residues. The CDR3 is CASSEVYAGWGGYTF. In DNA, the CDR3 is TGTGCCAGCAGTGAAGTGTATGCGGGGTGGGGTGGCTACACCTTC.

The chain uses TRBV27 and TRBJ1-1, with TRBD1 as a possible D gene (6 bases). The V end was cut by 4 bases, the J end by 6 bases, with 15 bases between. The germline CDR1 and CDR2 sequences are MNHEY and SMNVEV (reference sequence). The CDR3 has 14 residues. The CDR3, as DNA: TGTGCCAGCAGTTATTCCCTACAGGGTGCTGAAGCTTTCTTT. Amino acids: CASSYSLQGAEAFF.

A few counts support this clone. The chain links TRBV4-1 to TRBJ2-3, with 10 bases identical to TRBD2. Losses at the gene ends were 0 bases for V and 7 bases for J; bases not matched to a gene: 10. In germline, CDR1 is MGHRA, CDR2 YSYEKL. This CDR3 has 17 amino acids. The CDR3 loop is CASSQDRPSGRGYTQYF. The CDR3 nucleotides read TGCGCCAGCAGCCAAGATAGGCCTAGCGGGAGAGGTTATACGCAGTATTTT.

J is TRBJ2-5 and V is TRBV7-9; weak D call: TRBD2 (5 bases). CDR1 and CDR2 from the germline V gene are SEHNR and FQNEAQ (reference sequence). V shed 5 bases and J shed 1 base, with 20 bases lying between them. This CDR3 is built from 17 residues. The CDR3 DNA follows: TGTGCCAGCAGCCCTAAACCGGGGAAAGCCCCCCAAGAGACCCAGTACTTC. Its protein is CASSPKPGKAPQETQYF.

The rearrangement links TRBV28 to TRBJ1-2; 10 bases map to TRBD1. Germline values: CDR1 MDHEN, CDR2 SYDVKM. The CDR3 consists of 16 residues. V shed 5 bases, J shed 7 bases, and the junction held 13 bases outside the gene matches. CDR3 sequence: CASSPPDRGRRGGYTF. Here the CDR3 DNA reads TGTGCCAGCAGTCCTCCCGACAGGGGGCGCAGAGGTGGCTACACCTTC.

V is TRBV7-9 and J is TRBJ2-1; no reliable D call. Between the trimmed V and J ends, which lost 1 base and 9 bases, there was a span of 19 bases. This CDR3 contains 16 residues. The germline V gene has CDR1 SEHNR and CDR2 FQNEAQ (reference sequence). The CDR3 nucleotides read TGTGCCAGCAGCTTAGATGTCTACACGACGATTAGTGAGCAGTTCTTC. It encodes CASSLDVYTTISEQFF.